The 24 T cell receptor beta chains in this list originate from one sample, sequenced in a study of cytomegalovirus exposure and HLA in healthy donors. 13 Jbeta primers and 60 Vbeta primers were used for the PCR. TCRdb keeps only in-frame clones here, not all; method: immunoSEQ multiplex PCR. The sample includes about 190,000 clones, 65% to 80% of them seen just once. What was sequenced was PBMCs. These receptors came from a man aged 25-45 years in good health and CMV-seropositive.

The rearrangement uses TRBV6-5 and TRBJ2-1; 8 positions agree with TRBD1. CDR1 is MNHEY and CDR2 is SVGAGI in the germline V gene. The junction had 4 bases not matched to a gene; V was cut back by 2 bases and J by 10 bases. The CDR3 length is 13 residues. DNA for the CDR3: TGTGCCAGCAGTTACCCAGGGGGCGACGAGCAGTTCTTC. Its translation is CASSYPGGDEQFF.

This clone was observed a handful of times. The J gene is TRBJ1-2, the V gene TRBV6-5; the match to TRBD1 covers 8 bases. This CDR3 contains 14 residues. Germline V gene sequence: CDR1 MNHEY, CDR2 SVGAGI. The V and J ends lost 5 bases and 8 bases, in that order; junction bases with no gene match: 10. This chain's CDR3 is CASSVDRGTGGYTF. The CDR3, as DNA: TGTGCCAGCAGTGTAGACAGGGGAACGGGGGGCTACACCTTC.

The chain couples TRBV7-2 to TRBJ2-3; 9 nucleotides agree with TRBD2. The CDR3 loop spans 15 amino acids. The germline gives CDR1 SGHTA, CDR2 FQGNSA. V was pared by 6 bases and J by 5 bases, with 9 bases of the junction left unmatched. The CDR3 region is CASSLNSGGGDTQYF. The DNA of the CDR3 is TGTGCCAGCAGTTTAAATAGCGGGGGTGGAGATACGCAGTATTTT. The full variable domain, its missing parts supplied by reference TRBV7-2 and TRBJ2-3, is GAGVSQSPSNKVTEKGKDVELRCDPISGHTALYWYRQSLGQGLEFLIYFQGNSAPDKSGLPSDRFSAERTGGSVSTLTIQRTQQEDSAVYLCASSLNSGGGDTQYFGPGTRLTVL.

V and J are TRBV6-1 and TRBJ2-5; D may be TRBD2 (5 bases). The CDR3 totals 14 residues. Germline V gene lookup returns CDR1 MNHNS and CDR2 SASEGT. With 8 bases removed from V and 1 base from J, the gap between germline ends came to 14 bases. The CDR3 loop is CASGRVARQETQYF. For the CDR3, the DNA is TGTGCCAGCGGGCGGGTCGCCCGCCAAGAGACCCAGTACTTC.

This clone was seen only once. The gene calls are TRBV28 and TRBJ1-5; possible D gene TRBD1, 6 bases. Germline V gives CDR1 MDHEN, CDR2 SYDVKM. Trimming pared 7 bases from V and 5 bases from J, leaving 18 bases between. This CDR3 has 15 amino acids. The CDR3 DNA is TGTGCCAGCAATCGGCTACAGGGTGGCCATCAGCCCCAGCATTTT. Amino acid sequence: CASNRLQGGHQPQHF. The whole variable domain, remainder taken from reference TRBV28 and TRBJ1-5, is DVKVTQSSRYLVKRTGEKVFLECVQDMDHENMFWYRQDPGLGLRLIYFSYDVKMKEKGDIPEGYSVSREKKERFSLILESASTNQTSMYLCASNRLQGGHQPQHFGDGTRLSIL.

The chain links TRBV4-2 to TRBJ2-3, with D possibly matching TRBD2 (6 bases). This CDR3 spans 15 amino acids. V was clipped by 3 bases and J by 6 bases, with 16 bases between them. Germline CDR1 is LGHNA and CDR2 is YNFKEQ. CDR3 DNA sequence: TGTGCCAGCAGCCACCGCCTCGGAGGGTCCGATACGCAGTATTTT. This encodes CASSHRLGGSDTQYF.

Of note for this clone: Relative to the germline gene, one junction end is altered; a read error may explain this. This sequence joins TRBV7-7 and TRBJ2-7; 11 bases line up with TRBD1. The CDR3 is 15 residues long. Germline V CDR1 and CDR2: SSHAT, FNYEAQ (reference sequence). The CDR3 loop reads CASSSGTGGSYEQYF. The CDR3 nucleotides are TGTGCTAGCAGCTCTGGGACAGGGGGCTCCTACGAGCAGTACTTC.

This clone was observed a few times. The J gene is TRBJ2-3, the V gene TRBV11-2; 7 positions agree with TRBD2. This CDR3 comprises 18 residues. Germline V lookup: CDR1 SGHAT, CDR2 FQNNGV. After removal of 7 bases from V and 1 base from J, the junction contained 17 bases not matched to a gene. The CDR3 loop is CASKTLNWRERGTDTQYF. CDR3 coding DNA: TGTGCCAGCAAAACCCTTAACTGGCGGGAGCGGGGCACAGATACGCAGTATTTT.

For this clone: Here the CDR3 omits its conserved ending phenylalanine or tryptophan, so a read error is the likely source. This chain connects TRBV6-1 to TRBJ1-1, with D unclear. Trimming pared 10 bases from V and 3 bases from J, leaving 15 bases between. Germline-derived CDR1 and CDR2 are MNHNS and SASEGT. This CDR3 region has 13 residues. CDR3: CAIDGQWDTEAFL. The CDR3 nucleotides are TGTGCCATCGACGGCCAATGGGACACTGAAGCTTTCCTT.

The CDR3 loop is CASSSDRDRINEKLFF. DNA of the CDR3: TGTGCCAGCAGTAGCGATCGGGACAGGATTAATGAAAAACTGTTTTTT. The rearrangement uses TRBV28 and TRBJ1-4; 8 nucleotides match TRBD1. The junction had 9 bases not matched to a gene; V was cut back by 5 bases and J by 4 bases. CDR1 MDHEN and CDR2 SYDVKM come from the germline V gene. The CDR3 length is 16 residues.

As concerns this clone: Other DNA sequences in this specimen translate into the identical CDR3. This chain links TRBV7-2 with TRBJ2-1, with D perhaps TRBD2 (6 bases). In germline, CDR1 is SGHTA, CDR2 FQGNSA. The V and J ends lost 5 bases and 0 bases respectively, with 11 bases between them. The CDR3 totals 15 residues. The CDR3 DNA sequence: TGTGCCAGCAGCCCCTCCGGGAGCTCCTACAATGAGCAGTTCTTC. Translation: CASSPSGSSYNEQFF.

This rearrangement joins TRBV2 to TRBJ2-1; 7 nucleotides align to TRBD2. Germline CDR1 and CDR2: SNHLY and FYNNEI. This CDR3 contains 14 residues. With V trimmed by 6 bases and J by 6 bases, 8 bases remained unmatched. CDR3 residues: CASSPRLASNEQFF. The CDR3 DNA reads TGTGCCAGCAGCCCGAGACTAGCCTCCAATGAGCAGTTCTTC.

The chain employs TRBV18 and TRBJ2-7; 7 bases are a match to TRBD1. The junction had 10 bases not matched to a gene; V was cut back by 6 bases and J by 2 bases. The germline gives CDR1 KGHSH, CDR2 LQKENI. This CDR3 comprises 15 residues. The CDR3 DNA is TGTGCCAGCTCCCCCACCGGGACAGAGGCCTACGAGCAGTACTTC. It is translated as CASSPTGTEAYEQYF.

The rearrangement joins TRBV6-6 to TRBJ2-5, with unresolved D. The end of the DNA aligns better with TRBJ2-7, so the J call may be wrong. Germline values: CDR1 MNHNY, CDR2 SVGAGI (reference sequence). The CDR3 covers 11 residues. The CDR3 is CASSFSYEQYF. The CDR3 nucleotides are TGTGCCAGCAGTTTTAGCTACGAGCAGTACTTC.

This chain connects TRBV21-1 to TRBJ2-5; TRBD2, the table's D call, was not compared with the DNA. TRBV21-1 counts as a pseudogene. The CDR3 loop spans 13 amino acids. This chain's CDR3 is CASSNGREETQYF. CDR3 DNA sequence: TGTGCCAGCAGCAATGGGAGGGAGGAGACCCAGTACTTC.

This chain links TRBV6-1 with TRBJ1-4; TRBD1 matches at 9 bases. Trimming cost V 6 bases and J 11 bases; bases outside gene matches: 13. The CDR3 has 15 residues. The germline CDR1 and CDR2 sequences are MNHNS and SASEGT. The CDR3 sequence: CASRGQGRPPRKLFF. Written as DNA, the CDR3 is TGTGCCAGCAGAGGACAGGGGCGACCCCCCCGCAAACTGTTTTTT.

V is TRBV18 and J is TRBJ1-4; 9 bases are a match to TRBD1. Germline V gives CDR1 KGHSH, CDR2 LQKENI. V was pared by 3 bases and J by 7 bases, with 3 bases of the junction left unmatched. CDR3 length equals 14 residues. The CDR3 spells CASSPSGQGEKLFF. The CDR3 DNA is TGTGCCAGCTCACCTTCGGGACAGGGTGAAAAACTGTTTTTT.

The chain combines TRBV7-2 with TRBJ2-1; 8 nucleotides agree with TRBD2. Germline CDR1 SGHTA, CDR2 FQGNSA. J gave up 10 bases and V 1 base, and 9 bases lay outside the gene matches. This CDR3 comprises 15 residues. The CDR3 protein is CASSLEVAGSYEQFF. Written as DNA, the CDR3 is TGTGCCAGCAGCTTAGAGGTAGCGGGAAGTTACGAGCAGTTCTTC.

V gene TRBV10-3 combines with J gene TRBJ1-5; 8 nucleotides match TRBD1. There are 15 residues in the CDR3. Germline lookup yields CDR1 ENHRY and CDR2 SYGVKD. CDR3 protein: CASDRGQGGNQPQHF. In DNA form, the CDR3 reads TGTGCTTCCGACAGGGGCCAGGGAGGCAATCAGCCCCAGCATTTT.

The rearrangement joins TRBV28 to TRBJ2-2; D possibly corresponds to TRBD2 (5 bases). The CDR3 sequence is 17 residues long. The V end was cut by 2 bases, the J end by 3 bases, with 16 bases between. Germline V gives CDR1 MDHEN, CDR2 SYDVKM. The CDR3 DNA reads TGTGCCAGCAGTTTAGGGTATGTGAGGAGGTACACCGGGGAGCTGTTTTTT. This sequence encodes CASSLGYVRRYTGELFF.

The rearrangement uses TRBV9 and TRBJ1-3; a weak D match, TRBD1 (6 bases). V was cut by 4 bases and J by 0 bases, with 11 bases left in between. This CDR3 region has 15 residues. CDR1 SGDLS and CDR2 YYNGEE come from the germline V gene. Written as DNA, the CDR3 is TGTGCCAGCAGCCTCCGACAGGACTCTGGAAACACCATATATTTT. Translated: CASSLRQDSGNTIYF.

The J gene is TRBJ2-2, the V gene TRBV9, with no clear D. Germline V gives CDR1 SGDLS, CDR2 YYNGEE. This CDR3 is built from 13 residues. V lost 3 bases to trimming and J lost 3 bases, with 6 bases between them. The CDR3 region is CASSAEDTGELFF. Written as DNA, the CDR3 is TGTGCCAGCAGCGCAGAAGACACCGGGGAGCTGTTTTTT.

The V call is TRBV6-5, the J call TRBJ2-1; TRBD2 agrees at 9 bases. The V gene's germline CDR1 is MNHEY and CDR2 SVGAGI. Trimming at V came to 6 bases and at J to 4 bases, leaving 4 bases not matched to a gene. The CDR3 runs to 14 residues. The CDR3, as DNA: TGTGCCAGCAGCCGGACTAGCGATTACAATGAGCAGTTCTTC. It is translated as CASSRTSDYNEQFF.

A word on this clone: The limits of the CDR3 on the DNA are not certain, so only TCRdb's listed CDR3 is given. The J gene is TRBJ1-2, the V gene TRBV5-4. CDR1 is SGHNT, CDR2 YYREEE, per germline (reference sequence). The CDR3 contains 12 residues when both ends are counted. CDR3 region: CASSLGVGAGTF.